This TCR beta chain is drawn from a study of regulatory T cells in long-lasting Graves disease. Study conclusions and caveats: Persistent patients shared about 3,000 public clonotypes among themselves. Newly diagnosed patients shared fewer, at approximately 970. Results may be inaccurate due to the small sample size.

CDR1 is MNHNS and CDR2 is SASEGT in the germline V gene. The ends were cut back, 8 bases at V and 0 bases at J, with 8 bases in the middle. CDR3 length: 13 residues. CDR3-region Arm-PCR and iRepertoire HTBI primers produced the TCR beta libraries. One entry per CDR3 protein results from TCRdb running MiXCR on the multiplex PCR reads. Among a few hundred thousand distinct CDR3 sequences, roughly 21% were seen once, and the ten largest hold around 13%. As concerns this clonotype: Its target is not known.

Time point given: newly diagnosed GD, antithyroid drugs for less than 3 months. PBMC RNA served as the TCR library source. V and J are TRBV6-1 and TRBJ1-3, with D unresolved. This receptor was identified in a female donor with Graves disease. Material: peripheral blood mononuclear cells (PBMCs), obtained at new diagnosis, from a patient treated with antithyroid drugs. CDR3 region: CASWVGSGNTIYF. The CDR3 DNA is TGTGCCAGCTGGGTCGGCTCTGGAAACACCATATATTTT.